These T cell receptor beta chains were read from a single sample in a study of cytomegalovirus exposure and HLA in healthy donors. TCRdb's copy holds only in-frame clones and misses some; the assay was immunoSEQ multiplex PCR. The table lists some 250,000 clones, around 80% of them singletons. Sequenced material: PBMCs. The origin of the receptors is a woman between 35 and 50 years old in good health and CMV-seropositive. Each CDR3 is given with its conserved first and last residue. Fields, in order: CDR3 length, clone size, V gene, J gene, D gene, CDR3 DNA, CDR3 protein. D genes are given only for firm matches. Some rows have no size entry. The others give once, few or many, or a class for an expanded clone.

17	-	TRBV19	TRBJ2-5	TRBD2	TGTGCCAGTAGTATAGGTTCGAGGACTAGCGGGCGAGAGACCCAGTACTTC	CASSIGSRTSGRETQYF
16	-	TRBV7-9	TRBJ2-7	TRBD2	TGTGCCAGCAGCTTAGGACTAGCGGGAGGGTTTGACGAGCAGTACTTC	CASSLGLAGGFDEQYF
13	-	TRBV2	TRBJ2-3	-	TGTGCCAGCACCCCCCTGGGAGCAGATACGCAGTATTTT	CASTPLGADTQYF
15	-	TRBV9	TRBJ1-2	TRBD1	TGTGCCAGCAGCGTAGGGACAGGGGGATACTATGGCTACACCTTC	CASSVGTGGYYGYTF
13	-	TRBV5-6	TRBJ2-1	-	TGTGCCAGCAGCTTGGGGCGGGGTTGGGATCAGTTCTTC	CASSLGRGWDQFF
14	-	TRBV6-1	TRBJ2-7	-	TGTGCCAGCAGTGAAATACAGGAATCCTACGAGCAGTACTTC	CASSEIQESYEQYF
17	few	TRBV7-9	TRBJ1-1	TRBD1	TGTGCCAGCAGCTTATTTGGGGGGGACAGGGTCCACACTGAAGCTTTCTTT	CASSLFGGDRVHTEAFF
13	-	TRBV6-4	TRBJ1-1	-	TGTGCCAGCAGCCGGGAGTTGGGCACTGAAGCTTTCTTT	CASSRELGTEAFF
18	-	TRBV7-5	TRBJ2-2	-	TGTGTCAGAAGCTATCAACCTACGGACAGGGGGAACACCGGGGAGCTGTTTTTT	CVRSYQPTDRGNTGELFF
13	-	TRBV4-1	TRBJ2-5	-	TGCGCCAGCAGCTGGACGGGGATGGAGACCCAGTACTTC	CASSWTGMETQYF
15	-	TRBV28	TRBJ1-1	-	TGTGCCAGCAGAACCTCGGGGGGCGCTCTCACTGAAGCTTTCTTT	CASRTSGGALTEAFF
13	-	TRBV30	TRBJ1-1	-	TGTGCCTGGAGAACTTTTATGAACACTGAAGCTTTCTTT	CAWRTFMNTEAFF
14	-	TRBV7-9	TRBJ2-2	TRBD2	TGTGCCAGCAGCTTAGGGGAGGGGACCGGGGAGCTGTTTTTT	CASSLGEGTGELFF
17	-	TRBV27	TRBJ2-7	TRBD2	TGTGCCAGCAGCCCACGAGGGGACTACCTCACCTCCTACGAGCAGTACTTC	CASSPRGDYLTSYEQYF
13	-	TRBV6-5	TRBJ1-2	-	-	CASSYDRVGLGTF
13	-	TRBV12-5	TRBJ2-7	-	TGTGCTAGTGGCGAAGAAAGCGGTTACGAGCAGTACTTC	CASGEESGYEQYF
14	-	TRBV19	TRBJ1-5	-	TGTGCCAGTAATCTTAGCGGGGTGAGGCAGCCCCAGCATTTT	CASNLSGVRQPQHF
14	-	TRBV7-2	TRBJ1-2	-	TGTGCCAGCAGCTCTGACATACTTCAATATGGCTACACCTTC	CASSSDILQYGYTF
17	once	TRBV7-3	TRBJ2-2	-	TGTGCCAGCAGCTTAATCCGTTCCGGCCCGGAGGGCGGGGAGCTGTTTTTT	CASSLIRSGPEGGELFF
16	-	TRBV5-1	TRBJ2-2	TRBD1	TGCGCCAGCAGCCCACGACAGGGGGCTTACACCGGGGAGCTGTTTTTT	CASSPRQGAYTGELFF
15	-	TRBV7-3	TRBJ2-7	TRBD1	TGTGCCAGCAGCCCCCAGGGACAGGTGGCGGGGGAGCAGTACTTC	CASSPQGQVAGEQYF
13	-	TRBV30	TRBJ1-2	-	TGTGCCTGGAGTGAGCGGATTAACTATGGCTACACCTTC	CAWSERINYGYTF
15	-	TRBV19	TRBJ1-5	TRBD1	TGTGCCAGTAGTACTCCAGGGGGACAAAGTCAGCCCCAGCATTTT	CASSTPGGQSQPQHF
16	-	TRBV2	TRBJ1-5	TRBD1	TGTGCCAGCAGTGAAAGGGGGCCTGGGGGCAATCAGCCCCAGCATTTT	CASSERGPGGNQPQHF
14	-	TRBV19	TRBJ2-1	-	TGTGCCAGTAGTAGGACGGGAAACTACAATGAGCAGTTCTTC	CASSRTGNYNEQFF
14	-	TRBV2	TRBJ1-1	-	TGTGCCAGCAGTGCAACAGGGAGGGGCACTGAAGCTTTCTTT	CASSATGRGTEAFF
13	few	TRBV10-2	TRBJ1-2	-	TGCGCCAGCAGTGACCCCCGTAACTATGGCTACACCTTC	CASSDPRNYGYTF
15	-	TRBV19	TRBJ1-3	TRBD1	TGTGCCAGTAGTACGGACAGGGCCGCTGGAAACACCATATATTTT	CASSTDRAAGNTIYF
15	few	TRBV27	TRBJ2-7	-	TGTGCCAGCAGTCTAGAAGGACACCTATCCTACGAGCAGTACTTC	CASSLEGHLSYEQYF
15	-	TRBV9	TRBJ2-3	-	TGTGCCAGCAGCGGTTCTAGCGCCAGCACAGATACGCAGTATTTT	CASSGSSASTDTQYF
13	-	TRBV11-2	TRBJ2-7	TRBD2	TGTGCCAGCCGGCCTAGCGGGGTCCACGAGCAGTACTTC	CASRPSGVHEQYF
14	-	TRBV7-3	TRBJ1-1	-	TGTGCCAGCAGCTTAACAGGGGGTAACACTGAAGCTTTCTTT	CASSLTGGNTEAFF
17	-	TRBV19	TRBJ2-6	TRBD1	TGTGCCAGTAGTATCGGACAGGGGCGGACTGGGGCCAACGTCCTGACTTTC	CASSIGQGRTGANVLTF
15	-	TRBV28	TRBJ1-5	TRBD1	TGTGCCAGCAGTCCCGGGACAGGGGCCAATCAGCCCCAGCATTTT	CASSPGTGANQPQHF
14	-	TRBV7-9	TRBJ1-1	-	TGTGCCAGCAGCTTAGTTCTGGGGGGAACTGAAGCTTTCTTT	CASSLVLGGTEAFF
15	-	TRBV11-3	TRBJ2-1	TRBD2	TGTGCCAGCAGCTCCTTTAGCGGGAGGGCCGATGAGCAGTTCTTC	CASSSFSGRADEQFF
16	-	TRBV10-3	TRBJ2-6	TRBD2	TGTGCCATCAGTGAGGCGGGAGGGGCTGGGGCCAACGTCCTGACTTTC	CAISEAGGAGANVLTF
15	-	TRBV2	TRBJ1-5	-	TGTGCCAGCAGTCTTCAGGAAAATAGCAATCAGCCCCAGCATTTT	CASSLQENSNQPQHF
13	-	TRBV5-4	TRBJ1-1	TRBD1	TGTGCCAGCAAGACGACAGGGGGCATTGAAGCTTTCTTT	CASKTTGGIEAFF
15	-	TRBV6-1	TRBJ1-4	-	TGTGCCAGCTTTCAGGGCTTCGCAACTAATGAAAAACTGTTTTTT	CASFQGFATNEKLFF
13	-	TRBV7-9	TRBJ1-2	-	TGTGCCAGCAGCTTAATGGTTAGCTATGGCTACACCTTC	CASSLMVSYGYTF
15	-	TRBV6-5	TRBJ1-2	TRBD1	TGTGCCAGCAGTCCCCGGGACAGGACATTCTATGGCTACACCTTC	CASSPRDRTFYGYTF
16	-	TRBV4-2	TRBJ2-6	TRBD1	TGTGCCAGCAGCCTTCAAACAGGGGGTGGGGCCAACGTCCTGACTTTC	CASSLQTGGGANVLTF
13	once	TRBV30	TRBJ1-5	-	TGTGCCTGGAATGAACAGGGACATCAGCCCCAGCATTTT	CAWNEQGHQPQHF
13	few	TRBV6-5	TRBJ2-2	-	TGTGCCAGCAGAATACACAGGACCGGGGAGCTGTTTTTT	CASRIHRTGELFF
17	-	TRBV5-6	TRBJ2-7	-	TGTGCCAGCAGCTTGGGGCCCTATAGTGCAGGGGCAGGCGAGCAGTACTTC	CASSLGPYSAGAGEQYF
14	-	TRBV7-2	TRBJ1-4	TRBD1	TGTGCCAGCAGTCCTGGACAGGGGTCCGAAAAACTGTTTTTT	CASSPGQGSEKLFF
12	once	TRBV4-1	TRBJ2-1	-	TGCGCCAGCAGTGTCGGGTTCGGCCACCAGTTCTTC	CASSVGFGHQFF
15	-	TRBV19	TRBJ2-1	TRBD1	TGTGCCAGCCACAGGGGTAGGAGCTCCTACAATGAGCAGTTCTTC	CASHRGRSSYNEQFF